A selection of T cell receptor beta chains follows, all from one sample in a study of read filtering for tumor transcriptome and immune sequencing. MiXCR, run by TCRdb on the reads, gives a single entry per CDR3 protein. The data show about 41,000 distinct CDR3 sequences, around 15% seen once. Material for sequencing was a population of CD138-negative cells sorted from bone marrow. These receptors were obtained from a donor aged 40 or older with multiple myeloma. CDR3s include the opening cysteine and the closing phenylalanine or tryptophan. The D gene is left open where the match is weak. The size entry is marked missing in some rows and otherwise reads once, few, many or a size class.

D	J	V	length	size	DNA	CDR3
TRBD2	TRBJ2-3	TRBV29-1	16	medium-sized	TGCAGCGTTGTTCCGGGACTAGCGGGAAACCCAGATACGCAGTATTTT	CSVVPGLAGNPDTQYF
NA	TRBJ2-5	TRBV5-5	16	NA	TGTGCCAGCAGTTTGGATGCTGGGGCGGGGCAAGAGACCCAGTACTTC	CASSLDAGAGQETQYF
NA	TRBJ1-1	TRBV10-1	13	NA	TGCGCCTGCAGACTAAAAGACGGACATGAAGCTTTCTTT	CACRLKDGHEAFF
TRBD2	TRBJ2-3	TRBV9	15	many	TGTGCCAGCAGCGCCAGACTAGCGGTCACAGATACGCAGTATTTT	CASSARLAVTDTQYF
NA	TRBJ2-5	TRBV5-1	16	many	TGCGCCAGCAGCTTGCCTCTTCAGGACAGAAAAGAGACCCAGTACTTC	CASSLPLQDRKETQYF
TRBD2	TRBJ2-1	TRBV30	14	many	TGTGCCTGGAGCCTAGCGGGAGTGCTCGATGAGCAGTTCTTC	CAWSLAGVLDEQFF
NA	TRBJ2-7	TRBV7-2	15	few	TGTGCCAGCAGCTTAGGGCTCTCGGAGGTCTACGAGCAGTACTTC	CASSLGLSEVYEQYF
NA	TRBJ1-3	TRBV5-1	16	few	TGCGCCAGCAGCTTGGACAGTAGCTTCTCTGGAAACACCATATATTTT	CASSLDSSFSGNTIYF
TRBD2	TRBJ2-7	TRBV10-3	17	many	TGTGCCATCCGCGCCGGGCTAGCGGGGGGTAGCTCCTACGAGCAGTACTTC	CAIRAGLAGGSSYEQYF
NA	TRBJ2-2	TRBV27	11	many	TGTGCCAGCAGGAACACCGGGGAGCTGTTTTTT	CASRNTGELFF
TRBD1	TRBJ1-2	TRBV29-1	14	many	TGCAGCGTATCATCCGGGACAGCCTTCGGAAGCTACACCTTC	CSVSSGTAFGSYTF
NA	TRBJ2-5	TRBV7-2	12	many	TGTGCCAGCAGCATCCGGGGGGAGACCCAGTACTTC	CASSIRGETQYF
TRBD2	TRBJ2-7	TRBV24-1	15	NA	TGTGCCACCAGTGATTCCGGGACTAGCACCTACGAGCAGTACTTC	CATSDSGTSTYEQYF
NA	TRBJ2-6	TRBV28	16	many	TGTGCCAGCCTAGGGCAGAAGAGGTCTGGGGCCAACGTCCTGACTTTC	CASLGQKRSGANVLTF